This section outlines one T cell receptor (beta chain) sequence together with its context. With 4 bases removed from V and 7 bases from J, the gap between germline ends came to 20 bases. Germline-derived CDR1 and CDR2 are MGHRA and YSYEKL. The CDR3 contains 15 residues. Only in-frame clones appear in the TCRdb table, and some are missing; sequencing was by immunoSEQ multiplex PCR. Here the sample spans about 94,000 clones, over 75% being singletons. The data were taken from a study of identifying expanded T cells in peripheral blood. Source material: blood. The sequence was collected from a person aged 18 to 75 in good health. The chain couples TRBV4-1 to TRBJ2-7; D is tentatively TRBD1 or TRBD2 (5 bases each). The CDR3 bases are TGCGCCAGCAGCCCAGTACAGGATTTTCGGGGTGAGCAGTACTTC. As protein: CASSPVQDFRGEQYF.